This T cell receptor beta chain originates from a study of blood T cells in healthy people across ages. The CDR3 consists of 15 residues. Germline values: CDR1 MNHEY, CDR2 SMNVEV (reference sequence). The V gene lost 0 bases and the J gene lost 9 bases, with 12 bases spanning the gap. The use of a sample-barcoded 5' primer and a J-beta primer mix characterized a second PCR of roughly 7 to 11 cycles. TCRdb recomputed calls from the 5' RACE reads with MiXCR, one row per CDR3 protein. Among 1,500,000 or so distinct CDR3 sequences listed, around 40% were seen once. Study-wide findings and caveats: Possibly confounding the expanded clonotype changes was the fact that donor CMV status was unknown.

This clonotype was observed a few times. As yet, its antigen is unknown. Sequenced sample: blood. The chain recombines TRBV27 with TRBJ1-6; D is possibly TRBD1 (6 bases). The TCR originated in a woman aged 18-30 years in good health. CDR3 sequence: CASSLSGGSISPLHF. CDR3 sequence (DNA): TGTGCCAGCAGTTTATCCGGGGGCAGTATTTCACCCCTCCACTTT.